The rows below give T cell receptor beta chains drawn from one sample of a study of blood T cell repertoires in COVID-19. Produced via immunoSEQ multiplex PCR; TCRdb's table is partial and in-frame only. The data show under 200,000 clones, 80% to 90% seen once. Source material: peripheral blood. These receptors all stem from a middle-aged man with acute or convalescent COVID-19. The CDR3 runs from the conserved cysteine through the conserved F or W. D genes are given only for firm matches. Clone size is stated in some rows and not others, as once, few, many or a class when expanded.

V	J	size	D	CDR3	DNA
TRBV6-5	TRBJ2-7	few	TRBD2	CASSYGLAGGFGEQYF	TGTGCCAGCAGTTACGGACTAGCGGGGGGGTTTGGGGAGCAGTACTTC
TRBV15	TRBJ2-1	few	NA	CATRKSGGQGGNEQFF	TGTGCCACCAGAAAGAGTGGAGGGCAGGGAGGCAATGAGCAGTTCTTC
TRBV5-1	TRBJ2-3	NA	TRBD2	CASRQGLADTDTQYF	TGCGCCAGCAGGCAGGGACTAGCGGACACAGATACGCAGTATTTT
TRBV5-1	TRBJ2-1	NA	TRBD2	CASSLTPGTSGGNEQFF	TGCGCCAGCAGCTTAACTCCCGGGACTAGCGGGGGCAATGAGCAGTTCTTC
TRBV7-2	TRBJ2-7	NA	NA	CASSFLGVGEQYF	TGTGCCAGCAGCTTTCTGGGAGTGGGCGAGCAGTACTTC
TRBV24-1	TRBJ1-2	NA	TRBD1	CATSDPDRDGYTF	TGTGCCACCAGTGACCCTGACAGGGATGGCTACACCTTC
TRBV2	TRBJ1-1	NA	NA	CASSDSGVNTEAFF	TGTGCCAGCAGTGACAGTGGTGTGAACACTGAAGCTTTCTTT
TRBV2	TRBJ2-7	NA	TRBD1	CASNGQGLQEQYF	TGTGCCAGCAACGGACAGGGGCTACAAGAGCAGTACTTC
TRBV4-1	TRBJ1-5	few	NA	CASSQEAQGSQPQHF	TGCGCCAGCAGCCAAGAAGCTCAGGGGAGTCAGCCCCAGCATTTT
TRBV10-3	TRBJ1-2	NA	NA	CAISEYLNGYTF	TGTGCCATCAGTGAGTACCTAAATGGCTACACCTTC
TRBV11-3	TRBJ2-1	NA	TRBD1	CASSPGTGDRSNNEQFF	TGTGCCAGCAGCCCCGGGACAGGGGATCGGAGCAACAATGAGCAGTTCTTC
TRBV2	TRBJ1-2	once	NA	CASREVPSYGYTF	TGTGCCAGCAGAGAGGTCCCGAGCTATGGCTACACCTTC
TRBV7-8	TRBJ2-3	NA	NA	CASSITTGADTQYF	TGTGCCAGCAGCATAACTACAGGAGCAGATACGCAGTATTTT
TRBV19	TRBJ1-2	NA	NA	CASRKETNYGYTF	TGTGCCAGTAGGAAAGAGACTAACTATGGCTACACCTTC
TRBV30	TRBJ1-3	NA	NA	CAWSGLDTIYF	TGTGCCTGGAGTGGATTAGACACCATATATTTT
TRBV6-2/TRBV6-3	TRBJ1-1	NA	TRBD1	CASSPNRGNTEAFF	TGTGCCAGCAGTCCAAACAGGGGAAACACTGAAGCTTTCTTT
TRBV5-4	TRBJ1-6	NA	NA	CASSWGGRINSPLHF	TGTGCCAGCAGCTGGGGGGGACGGATTAATTCACCCCTCCACTTT